This T cell receptor beta chain was recovered during a study of Graves' ophthalmopathy and Graves' hyperthyroidism. General study findings and limits: With around 88% sensitivity and roughly 80% specificity, a 13-signature model separated ophthalmopathy from stable hyperthyroidism.

TCR beta CDR3 amplification used RNA transcripts. Scientists carried out first-round RT-PCR using HTBI primers and then a second-round multiplex PCR. Each CDR3 protein is one row after TCRdb ran MiXCR on the multiplex PCR reads. Among about 620,000 distinct CDR3 sequences listed, about 20% were seen once. The CDR3 spans 18 residues. Between the trimmed V and J ends, which lost 2 bases and 4 bases, there was a span of 21 bases. Looked up from germline, CDR1 is SQVTM and CDR2 is ANQGSEA. In this sample, this clonotype turned up many times. Its antigen is undetermined. This rearrangement joins TRBV29-1 to TRBJ2-6; D gene unclear. Material: peripheral blood. This sequence originates from a woman aged 18-35 years with stable Graves' hyperthyroidism. Some clones in this sample may be carry-over from other donors' samples. The CDR3 region is CSVEPMEQQSRGANVLTF. The CDR3 DNA follows: TGCAGCGTTGAACCAATGGAGCAGCAGTCAAGAGGGGCCAACGTCCTGACTTTC.